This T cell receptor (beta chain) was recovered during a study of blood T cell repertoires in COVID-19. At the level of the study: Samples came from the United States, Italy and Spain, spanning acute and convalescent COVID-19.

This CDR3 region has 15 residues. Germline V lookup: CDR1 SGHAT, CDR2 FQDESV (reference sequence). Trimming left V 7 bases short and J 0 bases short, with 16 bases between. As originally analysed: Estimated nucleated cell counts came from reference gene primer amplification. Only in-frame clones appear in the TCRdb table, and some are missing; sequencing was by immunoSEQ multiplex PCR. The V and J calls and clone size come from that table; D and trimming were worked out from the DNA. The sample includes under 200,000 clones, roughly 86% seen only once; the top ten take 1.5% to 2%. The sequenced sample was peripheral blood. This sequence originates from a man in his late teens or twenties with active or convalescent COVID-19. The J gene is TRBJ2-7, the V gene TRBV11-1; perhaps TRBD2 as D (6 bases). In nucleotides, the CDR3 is TGTGCCAGCACTGGCGCGGGGTTCTCCTCCTACGAGCAGTACTTC. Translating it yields CASTGAGFSSYEQYF.